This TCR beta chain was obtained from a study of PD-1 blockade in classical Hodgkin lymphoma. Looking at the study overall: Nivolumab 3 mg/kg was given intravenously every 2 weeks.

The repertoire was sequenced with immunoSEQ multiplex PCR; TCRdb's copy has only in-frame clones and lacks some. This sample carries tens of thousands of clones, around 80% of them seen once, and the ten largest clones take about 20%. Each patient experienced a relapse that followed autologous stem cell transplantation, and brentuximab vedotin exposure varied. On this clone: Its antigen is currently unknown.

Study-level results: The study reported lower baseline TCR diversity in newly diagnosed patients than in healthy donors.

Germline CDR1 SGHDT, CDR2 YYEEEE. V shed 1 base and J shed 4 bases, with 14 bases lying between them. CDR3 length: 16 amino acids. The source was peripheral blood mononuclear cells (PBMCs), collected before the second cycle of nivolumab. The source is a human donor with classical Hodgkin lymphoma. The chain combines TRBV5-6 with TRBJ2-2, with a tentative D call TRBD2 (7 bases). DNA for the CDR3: TGTGCCAGCAGCTTGTATGGGGGGGCCGGCACCGGGGAGCTGTTTTTT. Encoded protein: CASSLYGGAGTGELFF.